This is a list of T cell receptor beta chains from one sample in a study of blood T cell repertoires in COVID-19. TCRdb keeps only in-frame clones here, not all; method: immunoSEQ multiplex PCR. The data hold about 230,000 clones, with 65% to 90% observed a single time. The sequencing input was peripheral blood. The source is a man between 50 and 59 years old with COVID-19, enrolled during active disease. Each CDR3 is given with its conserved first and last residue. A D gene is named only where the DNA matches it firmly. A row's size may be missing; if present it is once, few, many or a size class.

cdr3_nt: TGTGCCAGCAGCATGACAGCAGATACGCAGTATTTT
cdr3_aa: CASSMTADTQYF
clone_size: once
d_call: .
v_call: TRBV7-9
j_call: TRBJ2-3
cdr3_length: 12

cdr3_nt: TGTGCCAGCAGTGGTCCGACTGACAGATCCTACGAGCAGTACTTC
cdr3_aa: CASSGPTDRSYEQYF
clone_size: .
d_call: .
v_call: TRBV6-2/TRBV6-3
j_call: TRBJ2-7
cdr3_length: 15

cdr3_nt: TGTGCCACCAGTGAATCGGGTGGAGGGGGAGGGTATGGCTACACCTTC
cdr3_aa: CATSESGGGGGYGYTF
clone_size: .
d_call: .
v_call: TRBV24-1
j_call: TRBJ1-2
cdr3_length: 16

cdr3_nt: TGTGCCTGGAGTGTAGGGTTAGGAGGCAATGAGCAGTTCTTC
cdr3_aa: CAWSVGLGGNEQFF
clone_size: .
d_call: .
v_call: TRBV30
j_call: TRBJ2-1
cdr3_length: 14

cdr3_nt: TGTGCCAGCAGCGTTGGGACTAGCGAGTACAATGAGCAGTTCTTC
cdr3_aa: CASSVGTSEYNEQFF
clone_size: once
d_call: TRBD2
v_call: TRBV9
j_call: TRBJ2-1
cdr3_length: 15

cdr3_nt: TGTGCCAGCAGCCACCTTCCGGGAGGGCCGGGTGAAGCTTTCTTT
cdr3_aa: CASSHLPGGPGEAFF
clone_size: .
d_call: .
v_call: TRBV14
j_call: TRBJ1-1
cdr3_length: 15

cdr3_nt: TGTGCCAGCAGCCGTACAGGGTTTCCTTACGAGCAGTACTTC
cdr3_aa: CASSRTGFPYEQYF
clone_size: .
d_call: .
v_call: TRBV7-2
j_call: TRBJ2-7
cdr3_length: 14

cdr3_nt: TGCGCCAGCAGCCAACCCACAGGAAAGAGCTCCTACGAGCAGTACTTC
cdr3_aa: CASSQPTGKSSYEQYF
clone_size: once
d_call: .
v_call: TRBV4-1
j_call: TRBJ2-7
cdr3_length: 16

cdr3_nt: TGTGCCAGCAGCGTAGCCGCCGGGACAGTGAACACTGAAGCTTTCTTT
cdr3_aa: CASSVAAGTVNTEAFF
clone_size: .
d_call: TRBD1
v_call: TRBV9
j_call: TRBJ1-1
cdr3_length: 16

cdr3_nt: TGTGCCAGCTCACCGTCGAGCTCCTATAATTCACCCCTCCACTTT
cdr3_aa: CASSPSSSYNSPLHF
clone_size: .
d_call: .
v_call: TRBV18
j_call: TRBJ1-6
cdr3_length: 15

cdr3_nt: TGTGCCAGCAGCCCGCCGAGAGGGACTGCAGAGACCCAGTACTTC
cdr3_aa: CASSPPRGTAETQYF
clone_size: .
d_call: .
v_call: TRBV11-2
j_call: TRBJ2-5
cdr3_length: 15

cdr3_nt: TGTGCCAGCAGCCAACTCGGGTTCCAAGAGACCCAGTACTTC
cdr3_aa: CASSQLGFQETQYF
clone_size: .
d_call: .
v_call: TRBV3-1/TRBV3-2
j_call: TRBJ2-5
cdr3_length: 14

cdr3_nt: TGTGCCAGCAGTTTCCTAGCAGGGAGGGCCGGGGAGCTGTTTTTT
cdr3_aa: CASSFLAGRAGELFF
clone_size: .
d_call: TRBD2
v_call: TRBV27
j_call: TRBJ2-2
cdr3_length: 15

cdr3_nt: TGTGCCAGCAGCGTAGGGGACAGCTCTGGAAACACCATATATTTT
cdr3_aa: CASSVGDSSGNTIYF
clone_size: .
d_call: TRBD1
v_call: TRBV9
j_call: TRBJ1-3
cdr3_length: 15

cdr3_nt: TGCGCCAGCAGCTTGGGAAGACAGGGGTATCATCTCACTAATGAAAAACTGTTTTTT
cdr3_aa: CASSLGRQGYHLTNEKLFF
clone_size: .
d_call: TRBD1
v_call: TRBV5-1
j_call: TRBJ1-4
cdr3_length: 19

cdr3_nt: TGTGCCAGCAGCAAAGTGGCGATGGGGGCCGGAGATACGCAGTATTTT
cdr3_aa: CASSKVAMGAGDTQYF
clone_size: once
d_call: .
v_call: TRBV9
j_call: TRBJ2-3
cdr3_length: 16

cdr3_nt: TGTGCCAGCAGATCCCAGGGGAATAGCAATCAGCCCCAGCATTTT
cdr3_aa: CASRSQGNSNQPQHF
clone_size: .
d_call: .
v_call: TRBV19
j_call: TRBJ1-5
cdr3_length: 15

cdr3_nt: TGTGCCAGCTCACCAGGGCAGGCCCTCATGAACACTGAAGCTTTCTTT
cdr3_aa: CASSPGQALMNTEAFF
clone_size: .
d_call: .
v_call: TRBV18
j_call: TRBJ1-1
cdr3_length: 16

cdr3_nt: TGTGCCAGCAGGGGGGACAGCTACTCCTACGAGCAGTACTTC
cdr3_aa: CASRGDSYSYEQYF
clone_size: .
d_call: TRBD1
v_call: TRBV6-5
j_call: TRBJ2-7
cdr3_length: 14

cdr3_nt: TGCGCCGGCTCCCCGGGGGGCAGTGGGGTAGCCAAAAACATTCAGTACTTC
cdr3_aa: CAGSPGGSGVAKNIQYF
clone_size: .
d_call: .
v_call: TRBV10-2
j_call: TRBJ2-4
cdr3_length: 17

cdr3_nt: TGTGCCAGTAGTATACAGGTTGCTGGAAACACCATATATTTT
cdr3_aa: CASSIQVAGNTIYF
clone_size: few
d_call: .
v_call: TRBV19
j_call: TRBJ1-3
cdr3_length: 14

cdr3_nt: TGTGCCAGCAGCGTAAGGGGACTCAACACAGATACGCAGTATTTT
cdr3_aa: CASSVRGLNTDTQYF
clone_size: .
d_call: .
v_call: TRBV9
j_call: TRBJ2-3
cdr3_length: 15

cdr3_nt: TGTGCCAGCGAACCTAGCGGGAGCTACAATGAGCAGTTCTTC
cdr3_aa: CASEPSGSYNEQFF
clone_size: .
d_call: TRBD2
v_call: TRBV6-5
j_call: TRBJ2-1
cdr3_length: 14

cdr3_nt: TGTGCCAGCAGCCATCAGAGACTAGCGGGGGGTTACGAGCAGTACTTC
cdr3_aa: CASSHQRLAGGYEQYF
clone_size: few
d_call: TRBD2
v_call: TRBV14
j_call: TRBJ2-7
cdr3_length: 16

cdr3_nt: TGTGCCAGCAGCCGCGGGGCCTCCTACGAGCAGTACTTC
cdr3_aa: CASSRGASYEQYF
clone_size: .
d_call: .
v_call: TRBV3-1/TRBV3-2
j_call: TRBJ2-7
cdr3_length: 13

cdr3_nt: TGTGCCAGCAGCCTCGGACAGGGAGATGGCTACACCTTC
cdr3_aa: CASSLGQGDGYTF
clone_size: .
d_call: TRBD1
v_call: TRBV14
j_call: TRBJ1-2
cdr3_length: 13

cdr3_nt: TGTGCCACCAGCAGAGTCATTTCCTACGAGCAGTACTTC
cdr3_aa: CATSRVISYEQYF
clone_size: few
d_call: .
v_call: TRBV15
j_call: TRBJ2-7
cdr3_length: 13

cdr3_nt: TGTGCCTGGGATCGCCAGTCCAATCAGCCCCAGCATTTT
cdr3_aa: CAWDRQSNQPQHF
clone_size: .
d_call: .
v_call: TRBV30
j_call: TRBJ1-5
cdr3_length: 13

cdr3_nt: TGTGCCATCAGTGTGAGCGGGGGCCCCCTGGTGGGCAATGAGCAGTTCTTC
cdr3_aa: CAISVSGGPLVGNEQFF
clone_size: .
d_call: TRBD2
v_call: TRBV10-3
j_call: TRBJ2-1
cdr3_length: 17

cdr3_nt: TGTGCCAGCAGCCTACTAGCGGGGGTGGCAGATACGCAGTATTTT
cdr3_aa: CASSLLAGVADTQYF
clone_size: once
d_call: TRBD2
v_call: TRBV28
j_call: TRBJ2-3
cdr3_length: 15

cdr3_nt: TGTGCCAGCAGCTTAGCCGCGGGACTCCCTGAAGCTTTCTTT
cdr3_aa: CASSLAAGLPEAFF
clone_size: .
d_call: .
v_call: TRBV7-9
j_call: TRBJ1-1
cdr3_length: 14

cdr3_nt: TGTGCCAGTAGCCATAGAACCGCTAGCGGGAGGGCCCGCGCCGAGCAGTACTTC
cdr3_aa: CASSHRTASGRARAEQYF
clone_size: .
d_call: TRBD2
v_call: TRBV19
j_call: TRBJ2-7
cdr3_length: 18

cdr3_nt: TGCGCCAGCAGCCTCACGCTCGCTAGCGGCCACGAGCAGTACTTC
cdr3_aa: CASSLTLASGHEQYF
clone_size: once
d_call: TRBD2
v_call: TRBV4-1
j_call: TRBJ2-7
cdr3_length: 15

cdr3_nt: TGCGCCAGCAGTGTCGGTGGCGGAGCCTACAATGAGCAGTTCTTC
cdr3_aa: CASSVGGGAYNEQFF
clone_size: once
d_call: .
v_call: TRBV10-1
j_call: TRBJ2-1
cdr3_length: 15

cdr3_nt: TGTGCCAGCAGCGTAGGGCAGGGTGGGACTGAAGCTTTCTTT
cdr3_aa: CASSVGQGGTEAFF
clone_size: .
d_call: .
v_call: TRBV9
j_call: TRBJ1-1
cdr3_length: 14

cdr3_nt: TGTGCCAGCAGTTTAAACAGCTATGGCTACACCTTC
cdr3_aa: CASSLNSYGYTF
clone_size: .
d_call: .
v_call: TRBV12-3/TRBV12-4
j_call: TRBJ1-2
cdr3_length: 12

cdr3_nt: TGTGCCACCAGCGGGTCGACTAGCGGGAGGTCTGGGGCCAACGTCCTGACTTTC
cdr3_aa: CATSGSTSGRSGANVLTF
clone_size: once
d_call: TRBD2
v_call: TRBV15
j_call: TRBJ2-6
cdr3_length: 18

cdr3_nt: TGTGCTAGCAGCTTAGGGGCTAGCGGTTACAATGAGCAGTTCTTC
cdr3_aa: CASSLGASGYNEQFF
clone_size: .
d_call: TRBD2
v_call: TRBV7-2
j_call: TRBJ2-1
cdr3_length: 15

cdr3_nt: TGTGCCAGCAATCGTGGACAGGCGAATAATTCACCCCTCCACTTT
cdr3_aa: CASNRGQANNSPLHF
clone_size: .
d_call: TRBD1
v_call: TRBV6-5
j_call: TRBJ1-6
cdr3_length: 15

cdr3_nt: TGTGCCAGCAGCGGATCGACGGGAGGAAATTCACCCCTCCACTTT
cdr3_aa: CASSGSTGGNSPLHF
clone_size: .
d_call: .
v_call: TRBV5-6
j_call: TRBJ1-6
cdr3_length: 15